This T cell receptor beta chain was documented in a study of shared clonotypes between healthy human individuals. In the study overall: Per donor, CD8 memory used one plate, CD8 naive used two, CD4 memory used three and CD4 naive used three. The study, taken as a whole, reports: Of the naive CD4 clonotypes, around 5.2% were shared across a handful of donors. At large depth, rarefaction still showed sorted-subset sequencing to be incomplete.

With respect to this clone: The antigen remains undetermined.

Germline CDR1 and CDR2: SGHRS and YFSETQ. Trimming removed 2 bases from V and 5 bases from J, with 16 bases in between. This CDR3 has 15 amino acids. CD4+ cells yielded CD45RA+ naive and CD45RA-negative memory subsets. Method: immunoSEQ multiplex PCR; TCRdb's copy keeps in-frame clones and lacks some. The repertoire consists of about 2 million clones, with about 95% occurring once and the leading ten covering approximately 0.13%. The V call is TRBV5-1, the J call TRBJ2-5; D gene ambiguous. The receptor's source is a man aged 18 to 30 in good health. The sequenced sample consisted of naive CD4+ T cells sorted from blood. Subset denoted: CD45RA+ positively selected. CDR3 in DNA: TGCGCCAGCAGCTTAAGCATCAACTTGCGGGAGACCCAGTACTTC. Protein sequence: CASSLSINLRETQYF.